Each of the 20 T cell receptor beta chains below was sequenced from the same sample in a study of T cell changes during pregnancy in multiple sclerosis. TCRdb keeps only in-frame clones here, not all; method: immunoSEQ multiplex PCR. In the table there are about 100,000 clones, roughly 92% of which are singletons. The material was peripheral blood, obtained in the second trimester of pregnancy. The receptors originated from a female donor with multiple sclerosis, enrolled in a pregnancy study.

This rearrangement joins TRBV9 to TRBJ2-3; 10 bases agree with TRBD1. Germline V gene data show CDR1 as SGDLS and CDR2 as YYNGEE. The ends lost 4 bases at V and 2 bases at J; junction bases unmatched: 7. The CDR3 runs to 16 residues. The CDR3 region is CASSPRQGALTDTQYF. DNA for the CDR3: TGTGCCAGCAGCCCACGACAGGGGGCCCTCACAGATACGCAGTATTTT.

V is TRBV29-1 and J is TRBJ2-3; D is possibly TRBD1 (6 bases). The CDR3 has 14 residues. Per the germline V gene, CDR1 is SQVTM and CDR2 is ANQGSEA. The ends were cut back, 3 bases at V and 0 bases at J, with 10 bases in the middle. CDR3 sequence reads: CSVDQGISTDTQYF. In DNA form, the CDR3 reads TGCAGCGTTGACCAGGGGATCAGCACAGATACGCAGTATTTT.

The chain joins TRBV28 to TRBJ2-7, with TRBD2 as a possible D gene (6 bases). V lost 7 bases and J 6 bases, leaving 16 bases between the germline ends. This CDR3 spans 13 amino acids. Germline CDR1 and CDR2: MDHEN and SYDVKM. The CDR3 reads CASTWPGRPEQYF. The CDR3 coding sequence is TGTGCCAGCACCTGGCCGGGGAGGCCCGAGCAGTACTTC. The full variable domain, in which reference TRBV28 and TRBJ2-7 provide the parts outside the CDR3, is DVKVTQSSRYLVKRTGEKVFLECVQDMDHENMFWYRQDPGLGLRLIYFSYDVKMKEKGDIPEGYSVSREKKERFSLILESASTNQTSMYLCASTWPGRPEQYFGPGTRLTVT.

This chain joins TRBV5-1 and TRBJ2-7; D is ambiguous. V lost 3 bases, J lost 13 bases, and 23 bases lay in between. CDR3 length: 14 amino acids. Germline CDR1 is SGHRS and CDR2 is YFSETQ. The CDR3 spells CASSSPTPPGLIYF. DNA of the CDR3: TGCGCCAGCAGCTCACCGACACCTCCTGGCCTAATATACTTC.

The chain joins TRBV19 to TRBJ2-1, with 9 bases matching TRBD2. CDR1 is LNHDA, CDR2 SQIVND, per germline (reference sequence). Trimming removed 3 bases from V and 9 bases from J; junction bases left unmatched: 6. The CDR3 is made up of 14 amino acids. Here the CDR3 reads CASSIGTSRSEQFF. The CDR3 DNA reads TGTGCCAGTAGTATCGGGACTAGCCGGAGTGAGCAGTTCTTC.

The rearrangement uses TRBV30 and TRBJ1-1, with 9 bases lining up with TRBD1. V dropped 2 bases and J dropped 7; count of bases not matched to a gene: 5. Germline V gene lookup returns CDR1 GTSNPN and CDR2 SVGIG (reference sequence). This CDR3 contains 13 residues. Here the CDR3 reads CAWSWDRDFEAFF. In nucleotides, the CDR3 is TGTGCCTGGAGTTGGGACAGGGATTTTGAAGCTTTCTTT.

The rearrangement joins TRBV11-2 to TRBJ2-7, with 9 bases that match TRBD1. The CDR3 is made up of 15 amino acids. Germline V gene data show CDR1 as SGHAT and CDR2 as FQNNGV. With 1 base clipped from V and 4 bases from J, the junction kept 5 bases outside the gene matches. CDR3 sequence: CASSLATGGGYEQYF. CDR3 nucleotides: TGTGCCAGCAGCTTAGCTACAGGGGGCGGGTACGAGCAGTACTTC.

The DNA for the CDR3 is TGTGCCAGCAGTTTAGGCAGGGCGGGGACCGGGGAGCTGTTTTTT. Translated: CASSLGRAGTGELFF. This chain links TRBV27 with TRBJ2-2, with D possibly being TRBD2 (6 bases). CDR1 MNHEY and CDR2 SMNVEV come from the germline V gene (reference sequence). V was shortened by 2 bases and J by 5 bases, with 12 bases between the two germline ends. There are 15 residues in the CDR3.

V is TRBV19 and J is TRBJ2-1; 15 bases map to TRBD2. With V trimmed by 4 bases and J by 6 bases, 10 bases remained unmatched. This CDR3 region has 18 residues. Germline loops: CDR1 LNHDA, CDR2 SQIVND (reference sequence). The CDR3 DNA follows: TGTGCCAGTAGTACCCGGACTAGCGGGGGGGCCTGGGGCAATGAGCAGTTCTTC. The encoded protein is CASSTRTSGGAWGNEQFF.

The chain is built from TRBV19 and TRBJ2-1; 8 bases match TRBD2. V shed 3 bases and J 7 bases; nucleotides not matched to a gene: 5. CDR1 and CDR2 (germline): LNHDA, SQIVND (reference sequence). The CDR3 runs 14 residues. The CDR3 DNA reads TGTGCCAGTAGTATGGGTCGGGAGGGTAATGAGCAGTTCTTC. Its translation is CASSMGREGNEQFF. The complete variable domain, with remaining parts taken from reference TRBV19 and TRBJ2-1, reads DGGITQSPKYLFRKEGQNVTLSCEQNLNHDAMYWYRQDPGQGLRLIYYSQIVNDFQKGDIAEGYSVSREKKESFPLTVTSAQKNPTAFYLCASSMGREGNEQFFGPGTRLTVL.

J is TRBJ2-4 and V is TRBV4-1, with TRBD2 as a possible D gene (6 bases). CDR3 length: 13 amino acids. Deletions cut 4 bases from V and 8 bases from J, with 12 bases between. The germline gives CDR1 MGHRA, CDR2 YSYEKL. The CDR3 DNA reads as TGCGCCAGCAGCCGAGTGGAGGGAGACATTCAGTACTTC. Protein product: CASSRVEGDIQYF.

In DNA, the CDR3 is TGTGCCAGCAGTCCCCCCCGCAGGGGGCTCTACAATGAGCAGTTCTTC. It codes for CASSPPRRGLYNEQFF. This rearrangement joins TRBV6-6 to TRBJ2-1; 8 bases are shared with TRBD1. Germline CDR1 and CDR2: MNHNY and SVGAGI (reference sequence). This CDR3 region has 16 residues. V lost 5 bases, J lost 3 bases, and 9 bases stayed unmatched.

The chain is built from TRBV7-6 and TRBJ2-1; TRBD1 matches at 10 bases. The CDR3 consists of 16 residues. V was clipped by 3 bases and J by 8 bases; unmatched bases: 10. Germline V gene lookup returns CDR1 SGHVS and CDR2 FNYEAQ. The CDR3 DNA sequence: TGTGCCAGCAGCTTCTTACCGGGACAGGGGAGGGATGAGCAGTTCTTC. Its protein product is CASSFLPGQGRDEQFF. The variable domain in full, with the rest retrieved from reference TRBV7-6 and TRBJ2-1, is GAGVSQSPRYKVTKRGQDVALRCDPISGHVSLYWYRQALGQGPEFLTYFNYEAQQDKSGLPNDRFSAERPEGSISTLTIQRTEQRDSAMYRCASSFLPGQGRDEQFFGPGTRLTVL.

This rearrangement joins TRBV29-1 to TRBJ2-5; 9 bases align to TRBD1. Germline trimming cut 8 bases from V and 2 bases from J; bases unmatched to any gene: 9. The CDR3 loop spans 14 amino acids. CDR1 and CDR2 (germline): SQVTM, ANQGSEA. Here the CDR3 DNA reads TGCAGCTTGGCCGGGACAGGGTCGCAAGAGACCCAGTACTTC. It translates to CSLAGTGSQETQYF.

The chain recombines TRBV4-2 with TRBJ1-6; tentative D call: TRBD1 (5 bases). The length of the CDR3 is 18 residues. Germline-derived CDR1 and CDR2 are LGHNA and YNFKEQ. Trimming cost V 0 bases and J 0 bases, with 12 bases left between them. CDR3 in DNA: TGTGCCAGCAGCCAAGATCAGGGCAGGAACTCCTATAATTCACCCCTCCACTTT. Amino acid sequence: CASSQDQGRNSYNSPLHF.

This rearrangement joins TRBV5-1 to TRBJ1-3; no clear D gene. V was clipped by 0 bases and J by 2 bases, with 12 bases between them. Germline CDR1 reads SGHRS; CDR2 reads YFSETQ. This CDR3 region has 16 residues. DNA for the CDR3: TGCGCCAGCAGCTTGGGGGTTCGGGTTCCTGGAAACACCATATATTTT. This codes for CASSLGVRVPGNTIYF.

V gene TRBV29-1 combines with J gene TRBJ2-5; D is uncertain. Germline assignment: CDR1 SQVTM and CDR2 ANQGSEA. This CDR3 comprises 13 residues. The V end lost 6 bases, the J end lost 5 bases, and 16 bases lay between the germline ends. This CDR3 is CSVTTPVRETQYF. The CDR3 DNA reads TGCAGCGTAACGACACCCGTTAGGGAGACCCAGTACTTC.

The chain employs TRBV2 and TRBJ2-7, with 7 bases identical to TRBD1. Germline V lookup: CDR1 SNHLY, CDR2 FYNNEI. V lost 7 bases and J lost 3; bases outside the gene matches: 6. This CDR3 has 13 residues. The CDR3 nucleotides read TGTGCCAGCACTGGGGACAGCGTCTACGAGCAGTACTTC. It codes for CASTGDSVYEQYF.

This chain uses TRBV4-1 with TRBJ1-2; 7 bases map to TRBD1. CDR1 is MGHRA and CDR2 is YSYEKL in the germline V gene. This CDR3 spans 14 amino acids. With V trimmed by 5 bases and J by 7 bases, 10 bases remained unmatched. The CDR3 spells CASSSPTGLSGYTF. In DNA, the CDR3 is TGCGCCAGCAGCTCCCCGACAGGGTTAAGTGGCTACACCTTC.

This chain links TRBV28 with TRBJ1-1; 10 positions match TRBD1. The CDR3 is made up of 17 amino acids. The V gene's germline CDR1 is MDHEN and CDR2 SYDVKM. V was clipped by 5 bases and J by 0 bases; unmatched bases: 9. As DNA, the CDR3 is TGTGCCAGCAGTCACCGGGACAGGGGTTCCATGAACACTGAAGCTTTCTTT. Amino acids: CASSHRDRGSMNTEAFF. Based on the CDR3 plus reference TRBV28 and TRBJ1-1, the full variable domain is DVKVTQSSRYLVKRTGEKVFLECVQDMDHENMFWYRQDPGLGLRLIYFSYDVKMKEKGDIPEGYSVSREKKERFSLILESASTNQTSMYLCASSHRDRGSMNTEAFFGQGTRLTVV.